This section outlines one T cell receptor beta chain sequence together with its context. The sample is drawn from a study of blood T cell repertoires in COVID-19. On the study more broadly: Spain, Italy and the United States supplied samples that represented acute and convalescent COVID-19. Sources were T cells, B-cell-depleted T cells, or PBMCs; the material itself was cDNA or gDNA.

CDR1 is SGDLS and CDR2 is YYNGEE in the germline V gene. The V gene lost 2 bases and the J gene lost 3 bases, with 16 bases spanning the gap. The CDR3 loop spans 16 amino acids. How the authors handled the data: Using reference gene primer amplification, nucleated cell counts were estimated. Assay: immunoSEQ multiplex PCR; the TCRdb copy retains only in-frame clones and omits some. The V and J calls and clone size are taken from that table; D and trimming were inferred from the DNA. The sample consists of 200,000 to 250,000 clones, about 92% of them appearing once. This TCR was sampled from a young man with acute or convalescent COVID-19. Sequencing input: peripheral blood. The rearrangement uses TRBV9 and TRBJ2-3, with a weak D call TRBD2 (6 bases). CDR3 DNA sequence: TGTGCCAGCAGCGTCGAGGGCGGGATAGGGACAGATACGCAGTATTTT. As protein: CASSVEGGIGTDTQYF. The full variable domain, rest sourced from reference TRBV9 and TRBJ2-3, is DSGVTQTPKHLITATGQRVTLRCSPRSGDLSVYWYQQSLDQGLQFLIQYYNGEERAKGNILERFSAQQFPDLHSELNLSSLELGDSALYFCASSVEGGIGTDTQYFGPGTRLTVL.